Presented here are 5 T cell receptor beta chains from one specimen sequenced in a study of blood T cells in healthy people across ages. Combining a sample-barcoded 5' primer with a J-beta primer mix, a second PCR ran for about 6 to 12 cycles. Using its own MiXCR run on the 5' RACE reads, TCRdb lists one record per CDR3 protein. Of about 1,400,000 distinct CDR3 sequences in the sample, around 59% are singletons; the top ten hold 5.5% to 8%. Sequenced: blood. The source of these receptors is a man in his late teens or twenties in good health.

This chain joins TRBV7-8 and TRBJ2-7; tentative D call: TRBD2 (7 bases). The germline V and J ends were trimmed by 8 bases and 7 bases, with 24 bases remaining between them. The CDR3 is 15 amino acids. Germline loops: CDR1 SGHVS, CDR2 FQNEAQ. CDR3 DNA sequence: TGTGCCAGCGCAATGGGGGGGCCTTTAGTAAATGAGCAGTACTTC. Translation gives CASAMGGPLVNEQYF.

This clonotype was detected only once. V and J are TRBV7-9 and TRBJ1-1; 7 bases are a match to TRBD1. V shed 8 bases and J 5 bases; nucleotides not matched to a gene: 11. This CDR3 spans 14 amino acids. Germline values: CDR1 SEHNR, CDR2 FQNEAQ (reference sequence). The CDR3 sequence: CASRRTGTVTEAFF. The CDR3 DNA is TGTGCCAGCCGTCGAACCGGGACAGTTACTGAAGCTTTCTTT.

J is TRBJ2-5 and V is TRBV27, with D perhaps being TRBD1 or TRBD2 (6 bases each). V shed 0 bases and J shed 4 bases, with 18 bases lying between them. The CDR3 contains 17 residues. Looked up from germline, CDR1 is MNHEY and CDR2 is SMNVEV (reference sequence). The CDR3 loop is CASSLSGGYGFLETQYF. CDR3 sequence (DNA): TGTGCCAGCAGTTTATCGGGGGGCTACGGGTTTTTAGAGACCCAGTACTTC.

The chain couples TRBV20-1 to TRBJ2-1; D might be TRBD2 (6 bases). The CDR3 length is 13 residues. V lost 7 bases and J 8 bases, leaving 18 bases between the germline ends. Per germline, CDR1 DFQATT and CDR2 SNEGSKA (reference sequence). The CDR3 DNA is TGCAGTGGACCTAGGGCTAGCGATGATGAGCAGTTCTTC. Its translation is CSGPRASDDEQFF.

This clonotype was seen more than once but under ten times. The chain combines TRBV29-1 with TRBJ1-4; D remains unclear. Germline V gene sequence: CDR1 SQVTM, CDR2 ANQGSEA. The CDR3 has 13 amino acids. Trimming cost V 1 base and J 8 bases, with 11 bases left between them. The CDR3 loop is CSVEATGSEKLFF. The CDR3 region has the DNA TGCAGCGTTGAAGCTACCGGGAGCGAAAAACTGTTTTTT.